This T cell receptor beta chain was captured by sequencing in a study of vaccination and CD4 T cells after COVID-19. Study details: Stimulation of the cells used overlapping spike peptide pools from SARS-CoV-2 and from the common cold coronaviruses HCoV-NL63, HCoV-OC43 and HCoV-229E.

About this clonotype: The antigen is unknown.

Cultured CD4+ T cell DNA was sequenced using the Oncomine TCR Beta short-read assay. TCRdb used MiXCR to reprocess the PCR reads, holding one entry per CDR3 protein. The data show approximately 15,000 distinct CDR3 sequences, roughly 49% seen once. The study, taken as a whole, reports: Reactive clonotype counts went from median around 20 after infection to roughly 41 after vaccination, nonsignificantly. Reactive clone data from convalescent patients indicated a median of about 86% appearing only post-vaccination.

The CDR3 length is 18 residues. Germline V CDR1 and CDR2: KGHSH, LQKENI. After removal of 2 bases from V and 4 bases from J, the junction contained 16 bases not matched to a gene. Sample treatment: roughly 10-day PBMC culture with coronavirus spike peptide pools or control peptides (ViraFEST assay). The specimen comprised CD4+ T cells from blood, cultured in vitro, sampled before SARS-CoV-2 vaccination. The genes are TRBV18 and TRBJ1-2; 7 bases match TRBD1. The TCR sequence derives from a human donor who had recovered from COVID-19. CDR3 protein: CASSPEYRGSSNSYGYTF. In DNA form, the CDR3 reads TGTGCCAGCTCACCAGAGTACAGGGGCTCCTCCAATAGCTATGGCTACACCTTC.